Below, one TCR beta chain is given with its context. Its antigen remains undetermined. Qualities for individual bases were not recorded, and no much larger clone is one base off. CDR1 and CDR2 (MGHRA, YSYEKL) derive from the germline V gene. The CDR3 runs 12 residues from the cysteine to the phenylalanine. Only the CDR3 portion is preserved as DNA: 36 bases, with reading frame beginning at the first base. V sheds 4 bases and J sheds 5 bases, leaving 8 bases between their ends. The Qiagen DNeasy kit was used to extract genomic DNA from unsorted PBMCs and from the negatively selected CD4+ and CD8+ fractions. Amplification of TCR beta CDR3 regions was done by immunoSEQ multiplex PCR with primers that anneal to V and J segments. A synthetic immune receptor repertoire was used to minimize amplification bias, and any residual bias was removed computationally once sequencing was done. The paper's processing steps were these. Repertoire diversity was quantified as the Shannon entropy index using custom Python scripts. Unsorted, CD4+ and CD8+ repertoires were analyzed separately, except for combined analyses in which CD4+ and CD8+ sequences were merged in silico. A clone was considered expanded if an increase in frequency of at least 2-fold after treatment relative to C1D1 was found, and a pseudocount of 0.5 was applied to clones undetected at baseline. Singleton clones were defined as clones with 0 or 1 copy at C1D1, and non-singleton clones were defined as clones with 2 or more copies. Clones expanded in unsorted samples were annotated as CD4+, CD8+ or unknown by matching protein sequences in sorted samples from the same patient. Diversity changes from C1D1 to C4D1 were tested in paired samples using Wilcoxon tests. TCRdb mirrors the immuneACCESS table, restricted to in-frame sequences. Some clones are absent from its copies; in checked studies, under half trace to an unresolved V gene, and the reason for the others is unknown. V and J calls and clone size come straight from that table; D and trimming were deduced from the DNA. The sample table shows fewer than 35,000 clones, and approximately 90% are seen once. About 0.31% of the sample is held by the ten biggest clonotypes.

The sample comes from a study of PD-1 blockade in classical Hodgkin lymphoma (dated by TCRdb to 2019 to 2021). Looking at the study overall: Nivolumab dosing was 3 mg/kg intravenously every 2 weeks, continuing until either disease progression or unacceptable toxicity. To define a peripheral blood immune signature of response to PD-1 blockade in classical Hodgkin lymphoma, the study combined TCR beta sequencing with CyTOF.

The sample's time point, from its label and the paper: cycle 4 day 1 (C4D1), after about 6 weeks of nivolumab. Relapse after autologous stem cell transplantation had occurred in all trial patients, and cohorts A, B and C were distinguished by prior brentuximab vedotin exposure. Using a Miltenyi CD4+ T cell isolation kit, CD4+ T cells were purified from thawed PBMCs through magnetic negative selection. The trial cohort was composed of about 60 patients with relapsed/refractory classical Hodgkin lymphoma, for whom complete response, partial response or progressive disease was recorded as best overall response. Single-agent nivolumab was administered to trial patients in the multi-cohort phase II CheckMate 205 trial. An independent review committee assessed best overall response by applying the 2007 International Working Group response criteria. PBMCs from the trial were collected at three points: immediately before nivolumab initiation (C1D1), and during therapy at cycle 2 day 1 and cycle 4 day 1. Peripheral blood was collected in 8 mL Vacutainer Cell Preparation Tubes, from which PBMCs were isolated by centrifugation and then cryopreserved. Purified CD4+ and CD8+ fractions were generated only in cases for which an additional PBMC sample was available. Magnetically labelled cells were removed on LS columns in a quadroMACS separator, and the flow-through was collected as the purified fraction.

Paper-wide results and their limitations: A significant rise by C4D1 was seen in CD4+ but not CD8+ TCR diversity (p=0.0027 vs p=0.16), with the rise being most apparent in complete responders (p=0.02). Newly diagnosed patients were reported to have lower baseline TCR diversity than healthy donors, and relapsed/refractory patients were reported to have lower baseline TCR diversity still. Trial patients achieving complete response had baseline diversity similar to newly diagnosed patients, whereas partial responders and progressors had significantly lower diversity. The study was restricted to a single clinical trial cohort, and the causes of repertoire differences, possibly disease activity or prior therapy, were left undefined. Diversity was lower in patients who began nivolumab less than 1 year after ASCT, so these patients were left out of later analyses to avoid confounding by immune reconstitution.

This material consisted of CD4+ T cells from blood, taken before the fourth cycle of nivolumab. The chain links TRBV4-1 with TRBJ2-5; the D gene is unclear. The receptor's source is a human donor with classical Hodgkin lymphoma. The sequenced DNA: TGCGCCAGCAGCCTCCGCGAGGAGACCCAGTACTTC. Its protein is CASSLREETQYF.